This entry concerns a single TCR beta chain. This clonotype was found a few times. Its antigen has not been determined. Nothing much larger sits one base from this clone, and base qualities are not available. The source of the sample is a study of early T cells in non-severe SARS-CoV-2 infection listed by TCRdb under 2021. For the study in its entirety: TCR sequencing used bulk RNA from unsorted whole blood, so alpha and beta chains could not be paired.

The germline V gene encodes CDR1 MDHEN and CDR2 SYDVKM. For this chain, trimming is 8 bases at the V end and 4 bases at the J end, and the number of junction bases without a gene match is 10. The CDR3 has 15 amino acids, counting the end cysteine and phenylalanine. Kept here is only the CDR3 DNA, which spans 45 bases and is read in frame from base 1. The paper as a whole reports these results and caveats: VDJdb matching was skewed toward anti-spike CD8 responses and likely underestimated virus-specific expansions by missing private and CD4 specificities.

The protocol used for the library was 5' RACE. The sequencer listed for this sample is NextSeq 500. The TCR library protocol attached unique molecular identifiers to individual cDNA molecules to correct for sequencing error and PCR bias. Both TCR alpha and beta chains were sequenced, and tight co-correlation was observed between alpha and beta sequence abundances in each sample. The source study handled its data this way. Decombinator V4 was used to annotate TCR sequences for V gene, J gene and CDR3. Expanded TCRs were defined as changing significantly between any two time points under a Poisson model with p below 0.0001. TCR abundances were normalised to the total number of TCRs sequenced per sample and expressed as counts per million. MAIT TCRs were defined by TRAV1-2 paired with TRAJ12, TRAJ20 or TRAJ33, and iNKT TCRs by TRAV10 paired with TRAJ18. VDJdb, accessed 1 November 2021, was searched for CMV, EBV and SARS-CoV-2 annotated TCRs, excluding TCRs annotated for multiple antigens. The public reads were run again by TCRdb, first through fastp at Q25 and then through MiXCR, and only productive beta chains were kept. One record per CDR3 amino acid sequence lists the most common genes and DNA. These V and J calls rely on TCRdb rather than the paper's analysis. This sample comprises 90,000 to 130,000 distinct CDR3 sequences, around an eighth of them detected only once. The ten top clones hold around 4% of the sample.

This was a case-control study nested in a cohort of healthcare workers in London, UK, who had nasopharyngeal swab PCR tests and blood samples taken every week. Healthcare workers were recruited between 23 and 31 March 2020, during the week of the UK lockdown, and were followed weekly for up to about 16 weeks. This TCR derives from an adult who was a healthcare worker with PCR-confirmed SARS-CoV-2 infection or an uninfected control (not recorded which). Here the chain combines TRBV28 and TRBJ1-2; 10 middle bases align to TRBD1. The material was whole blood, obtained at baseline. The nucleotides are TGTGCCAGCGGGTCCGCCGGGACAGGGGCCTATGGCTACACCTTC. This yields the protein CASGSAGTGAYGYTF.